The T cell receptor (beta chain) under discussion was sequenced for a study of cytomegalovirus exposure and HLA in healthy donors. Study observations and caveats: In a later analysis, V- and J-gene trimming of beta chains associated with a DCLRE1C missense variant, replicated independently. In a later analysis, at a false discovery rate of 0.05, approximately 15,000 TCR beta sequences matched HLA alleles.

The CDR3 numbers 15 amino acids, ends counted. Per the germline V gene, CDR1 is MNHEY and CDR2 is SMNVEV (reference sequence). Donors consisted of healthy bone marrow donors. The study sampled nominally healthy donors, though unrecorded immune exposures were likely. Worth noting for this clone: No antigen is known for it. The DNA is left out, because the CDR3 cannot be placed on it with certainty; the CDR3 is given as TCRdb lists it.

The PCR used 60 Vbeta and 13 Jbeta primers. The method was immunoSEQ multiplex PCR; TCRdb's version includes in-frame clones alone and lacks a portion of them. This sample has about 130,000 clones, with about 78% found just once. The sample taken for sequencing was PBMCs. This rearrangement joins TRBV27 to TRBJ2-5; the table's D call, TRBD1, was not checked against the DNA. The clonotype comes from a female donor in good health and CMV-seronegative. The CDR3 sequence is CASSLWGTGTETRYF.